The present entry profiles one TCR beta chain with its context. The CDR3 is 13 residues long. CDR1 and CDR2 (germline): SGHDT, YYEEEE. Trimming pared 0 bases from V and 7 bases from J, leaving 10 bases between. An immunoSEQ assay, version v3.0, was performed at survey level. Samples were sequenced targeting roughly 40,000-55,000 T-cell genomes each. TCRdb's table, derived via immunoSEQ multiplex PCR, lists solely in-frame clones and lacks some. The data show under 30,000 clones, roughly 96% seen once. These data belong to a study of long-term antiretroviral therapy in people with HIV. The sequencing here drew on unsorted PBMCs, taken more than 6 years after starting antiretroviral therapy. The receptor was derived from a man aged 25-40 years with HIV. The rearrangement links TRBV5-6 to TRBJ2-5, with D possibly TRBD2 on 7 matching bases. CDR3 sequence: CASSLEGGGTQYF. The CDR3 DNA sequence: TGTGCCAGCAGCTTGGAAGGGGGGGGGACCCAGTACTTC.